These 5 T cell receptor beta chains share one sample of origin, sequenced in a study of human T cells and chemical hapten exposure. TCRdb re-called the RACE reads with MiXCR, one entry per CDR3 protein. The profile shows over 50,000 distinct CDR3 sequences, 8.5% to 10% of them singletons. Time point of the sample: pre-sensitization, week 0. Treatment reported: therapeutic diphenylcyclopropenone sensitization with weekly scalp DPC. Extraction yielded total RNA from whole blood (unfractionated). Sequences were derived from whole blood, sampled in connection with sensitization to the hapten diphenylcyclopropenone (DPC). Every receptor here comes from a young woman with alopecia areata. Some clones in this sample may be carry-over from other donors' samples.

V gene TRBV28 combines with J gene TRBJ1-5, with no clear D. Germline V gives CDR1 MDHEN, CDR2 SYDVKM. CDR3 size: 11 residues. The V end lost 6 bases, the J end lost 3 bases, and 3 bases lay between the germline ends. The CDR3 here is CASSVNQPQHF. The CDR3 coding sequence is TGTGCCAGCAGCGTCAATCAGCCCCAGCATTTT.

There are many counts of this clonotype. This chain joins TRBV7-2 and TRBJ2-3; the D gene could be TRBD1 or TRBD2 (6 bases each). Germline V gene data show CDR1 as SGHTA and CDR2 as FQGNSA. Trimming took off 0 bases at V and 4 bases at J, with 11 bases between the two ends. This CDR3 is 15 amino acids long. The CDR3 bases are TGTGCCAGCAGCTTAGCGGGGGGCCTCCCAGATACGCAGTATTTT. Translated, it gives CASSLAGGLPDTQYF.

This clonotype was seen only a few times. As DNA, the CDR3 is TGTGCCAGCAGCCAAGTCTTAGCAGGACGCCCGGACTCACCCCTCCACTTT. Amino acid sequence: CASSQVLAGRPDSPLHF. The chain couples TRBV14 to TRBJ1-6; D gene ambiguous. Trimming pared 1 base from V and 10 bases from J, leaving 20 bases between. Germline V gene lookup returns CDR1 SGHDN and CDR2 FVKESK. The CDR3 is 17 amino acids.

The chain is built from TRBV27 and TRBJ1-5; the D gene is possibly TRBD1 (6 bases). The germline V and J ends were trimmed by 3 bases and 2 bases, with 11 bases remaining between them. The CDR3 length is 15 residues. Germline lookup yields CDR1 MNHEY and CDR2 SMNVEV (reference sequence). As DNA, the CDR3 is TGTGCCAGCAGTTTCAGGGGATACGGCAATCAGCCCCAGCATTTT. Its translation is CASSFRGYGNQPQHF.

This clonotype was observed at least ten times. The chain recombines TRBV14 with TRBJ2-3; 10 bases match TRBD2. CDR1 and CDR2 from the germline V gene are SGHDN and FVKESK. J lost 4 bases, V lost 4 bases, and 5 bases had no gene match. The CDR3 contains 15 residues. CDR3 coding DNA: TGTGCCAGCAGCCCTCTAGCGGGGGCGGCAGATACGCAGTATTTT. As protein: CASSPLAGAADTQYF.